This T cell receptor beta chain was identified during a study of blood T cell repertoires in COVID-19. Study-level background: Samples taken during acute and convalescent COVID-19 were collected in the United States, Italy and Spain.

Original processing notes: Estimates of nucleated cell counts were drawn from the amplification of reference gene primers. TCRdb keeps only in-frame clones here, not all; method: immunoSEQ multiplex PCR. The V and J calls and clone size were taken over from that table, and D and trimming were inferred from the DNA. The sample holds about 670,000 clones, approximately 90% seen once. What was sequenced was peripheral blood. The TCR comes from a woman in her late teens or twenties with acute or convalescent COVID-19.

The CDR3 bases are TGTGCCAGCAGTTTTAGAGGACAGGGGGCGCGAGGCTACACCTTC. This encodes CASSFRGQGARGYTF. The chain recombines TRBV27 with TRBJ1-2; the match to TRBD1 covers 11 bases. After removal of 3 bases from V and 8 bases from J, the junction contained 8 bases not matched to a gene. CDR3 length: 15 amino acids. The germline V gene has CDR1 MNHEY and CDR2 SMNVEV (reference sequence).